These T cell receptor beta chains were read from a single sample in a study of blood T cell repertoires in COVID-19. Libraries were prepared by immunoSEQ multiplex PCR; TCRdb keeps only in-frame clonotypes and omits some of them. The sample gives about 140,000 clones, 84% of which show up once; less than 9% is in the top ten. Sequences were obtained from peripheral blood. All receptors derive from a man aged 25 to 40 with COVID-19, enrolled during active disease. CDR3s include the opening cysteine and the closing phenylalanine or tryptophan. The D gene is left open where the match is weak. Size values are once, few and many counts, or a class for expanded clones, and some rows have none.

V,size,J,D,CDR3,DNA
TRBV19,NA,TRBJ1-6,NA,CASSIPGTPTPLHF,TGTGCCAGTAGTATTCCCGGGACACCGACACCCCTCCACTTT
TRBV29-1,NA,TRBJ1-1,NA,CSVSGQGYTEAFF,TGCAGCGTTTCTGGGCAGGGGTACACTGAAGCTTTCTTT
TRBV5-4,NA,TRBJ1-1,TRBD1,CASRPRDRDSEAFF,TGTGCCAGCAGGCCCCGGGACAGGGACAGTGAAGCTTTCTTT
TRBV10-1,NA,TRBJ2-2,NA,CASSPRTGGELFF,TGCGCCAGCAGCCCCAGAACAGGCGGGGAGCTGTTTTTT
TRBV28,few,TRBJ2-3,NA,CASRWSAGADTQYF,TGTGCCAGCAGGTGGTCGGCCGGAGCAGATACGCAGTATTTT
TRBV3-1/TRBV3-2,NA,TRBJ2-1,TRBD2,CASSLWTSGRFNEQFF,TGTGCCAGCAGCCTATGGACTAGCGGGAGATTCAATGAGCAGTTCTTC
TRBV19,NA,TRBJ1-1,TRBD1,CASSLRDRAGTEAFF,TGTGCCAGTAGCCTCAGGGACAGGGCCGGTACTGAAGCTTTCTTT
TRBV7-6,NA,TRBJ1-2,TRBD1,CASSLQPGTGDGYTF,TGTGCCAGCAGCCTCCAGCCCGGGACAGGGGACGGCTACACCTTC
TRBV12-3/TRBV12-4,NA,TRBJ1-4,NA,CASSWSANEKLFF,TGTGCCAGCAGTTGGTCAGCGAATGAAAAACTGTTTTTT
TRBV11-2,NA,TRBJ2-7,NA,CASSLSGQPYEQYF,TGTGCCAGCAGCTTAAGTGGACAGCCCTACGAGCAGTACTTC
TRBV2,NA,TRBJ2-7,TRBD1,CASRGTAAYEQYF,TGTGCCAGCCGAGGGACAGCGGCCTACGAGCAGTACTTC
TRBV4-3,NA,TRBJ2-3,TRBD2,CASSLAGGGDTQYF,TGCGCCAGCAGCCTAGCGGGAGGCGGGGATACGCAGTATTTT
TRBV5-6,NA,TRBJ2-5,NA,CASNWGAGVGETQYF,TGTGCCAGCAACTGGGGGGCGGGAGTAGGAGAGACCCAGTACTTC
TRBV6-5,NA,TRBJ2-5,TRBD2,CASRRLAAGETQYF,TGTGCCAGCAGAAGACTAGCGGCAGGGGAGACCCAGTACTTC
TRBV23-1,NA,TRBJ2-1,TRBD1,CASSPWTGGNEQFF,TGCGCCAGCAGTCCCTGGACAGGGGGCAATGAGCAGTTCTTC
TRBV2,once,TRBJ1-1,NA,CATDSGTLNTEAFF,TGTGCCACGGACTCCGGGACACTAAACACTGAAGCTTTCTTT
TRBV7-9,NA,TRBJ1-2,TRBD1,CASSLARGQFGGYTF,TGTGCCAGCAGCTTAGCACGGGGACAGTTCGGCGGCTACACCTTC
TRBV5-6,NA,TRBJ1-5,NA,CASSLSPQPNQPQHF,TGTGCCAGCAGCTTGAGTCCACAGCCCAATCAGCCCCAGCATTTT
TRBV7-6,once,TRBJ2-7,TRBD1,CASSLQGTYEQYF,TGTGCCAGCAGCCTACAGGGGACCTACGAGCAGTACTTC
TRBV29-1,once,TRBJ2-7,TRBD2,CSVGLAGVYEQYF,TGCAGCGTTGGACTAGCGGGAGTCTACGAGCAGTACTTC
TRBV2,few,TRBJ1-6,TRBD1,CASSGTGNNSPLHF,TGTGCCAGCAGTGGGACAGGGAATAATTCACCCCTCCACTTT
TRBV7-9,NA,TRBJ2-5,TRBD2,CASSLTSGGETQYF,TGTGCCAGCAGCCTAACTAGCGGGGGAGAGACCCAGTACTTC
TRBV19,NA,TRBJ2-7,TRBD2,CASSITGTSGYRSYEQYF,TGTGCCAGTAGTATCACCGGGACTAGCGGGTACCGTTCCTACGAGCAGTACTTC
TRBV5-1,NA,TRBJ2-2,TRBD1,CASSWVPGQGTGELFF,TGCGCCAGCAGCTGGGTCCCGGGACAGGGGACCGGGGAGCTGTTTTTT
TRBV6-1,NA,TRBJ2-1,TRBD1,CASSERGLGQTLNEQFF,TGTGCCAGCAGTGAAAGAGGTTTGGGACAGACTCTCAATGAGCAGTTCTTC
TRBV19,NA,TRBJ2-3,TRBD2,CASSIGAGVPDTQYF,TGTGCCAGTAGTATCGGAGCGGGAGTCCCAGATACGCAGTATTTT
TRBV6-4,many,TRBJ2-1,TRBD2,CASSDLAGGGYNEQFF,TGTGCCAGCAGTGATCTAGCGGGAGGCGGGTACAATGAGCAGTTCTTC
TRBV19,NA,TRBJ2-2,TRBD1,CASSKAGGTGELFF,TGTGCCAGTAGTAAAGCAGGGGGCACCGGGGAGCTGTTTTTT
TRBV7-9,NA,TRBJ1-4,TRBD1,CASSLVRDRLTTNEKLFF,TGTGCCAGCAGCTTAGTTAGGGACAGACTCACAACTAATGAAAAACTGTTTTTT
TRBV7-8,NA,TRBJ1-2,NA,CASSLHYGYTF,TGTGCCAGCAGCCTCCATTATGGCTACACCTTC
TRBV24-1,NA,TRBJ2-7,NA,CATSDSTGSYEQYF,TGTGCCACCAGTGACTCCACAGGCTCCTACGAGCAGTACTTC
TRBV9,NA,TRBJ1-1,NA,CASKTGPERGTEAFF,TGTGCCAGCAAAACCGGGCCCGAACGGGGCACTGAAGCTTTCTTT
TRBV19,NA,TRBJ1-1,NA,CASSFRGGDTEAFF,TGTGCCAGTAGTTTCCGGGGGGGAGACACTGAAGCTTTCTTT
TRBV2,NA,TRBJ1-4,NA,CASSARSPNEKLFF,TGTGCCAGCAGTGCTCGTAGCCCTAATGAAAAACTGTTTTTT
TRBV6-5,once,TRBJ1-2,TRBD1,CASSYTGTGAYGYTF,TGTGCCAGCAGTTACACCGGGACAGGGGCCTATGGCTACACCTTC
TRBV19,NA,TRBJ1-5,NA,CASSLGVRNQPQHF,TGTGCCAGCTCCCTCGGGGTTCGCAATCAGCCCCAGCATTTT
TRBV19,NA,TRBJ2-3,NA,CASSIEPHQIRVSDTQYF,TGTGCCAGTAGTATAGAACCCCACCAAATCAGGGTTTCAGATACGCAGTATTTT
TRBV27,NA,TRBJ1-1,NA,CASSLSGQNTEAFF,TGTGCCAGCAGTTTATCGGGACAGAACACTGAAGCTTTCTTT
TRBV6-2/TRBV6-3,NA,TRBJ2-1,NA,CASSNSGEQFF,TGTGCCAGCAGCAATTCAGGTGAGCAGTTCTTC
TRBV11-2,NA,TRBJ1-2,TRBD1,CASRSSQGANYGYTF,TGTGCCAGCAGATCTTCCCAGGGGGCTAACTATGGCTACACCTTC
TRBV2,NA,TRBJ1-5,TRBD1,CASSRDRDQPQHF,TGTGCCAGCAGTCGGGACAGAGATCAGCCCCAGCATTTT
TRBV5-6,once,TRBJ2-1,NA,CASSLPPGNEQFF,TGTGCCAGCAGCTTGCCCCCGGGGAATGAGCAGTTCTTC
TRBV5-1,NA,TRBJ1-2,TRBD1,CASSPGTGGVYGYTF,TGCGCCAGCAGCCCCGGGACAGGGGGCGTATATGGCTACACCTTC
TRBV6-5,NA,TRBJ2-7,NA,CVTGSTLTGEQYF,TGTGTTACAGGGTCGACGCTGACGGGCGAGCAGTACTTC
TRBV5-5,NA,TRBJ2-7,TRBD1,CASSLDRGSSYEQYF,TGTGCCAGCAGCTTGGACAGGGGAAGCTCCTACGAGCAGTACTTC
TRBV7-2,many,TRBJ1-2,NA,CASSRSAGTNYGYTF,TGTGCCAGCAGCCGGTCCGCGGGAACTAACTATGGCTACACCTTC
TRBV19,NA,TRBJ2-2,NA,CASSRGDAAELFF,TGTGCCAGTAGTCGGGGAGACGCTGCGGAGCTGTTTTTT
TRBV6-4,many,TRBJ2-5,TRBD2,CASSETSGGQETQYF,TGTGCCAGCAGTGAAACTAGCGGGGGACAAGAGACCCAGTACTTC
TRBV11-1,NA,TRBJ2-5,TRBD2,CASSYSTSGKETQYF,TGTGCCAGCAGTTATTCGACTAGCGGGAAGGAGACCCAGTACTTC
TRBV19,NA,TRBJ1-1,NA,CASSAAFGDEAFF,TGTGCCAGTAGTGCCGCCTTCGGGGATGAAGCTTTCTTT
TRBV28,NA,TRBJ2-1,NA,CASIAVSYNEQFF,TGTGCCAGTATTGCAGTCTCCTACAATGAGCAGTTCTTC
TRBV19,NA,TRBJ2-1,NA,CASSMRRDNEQFF,TGTGCCAGTAGTATGAGACGGGACAATGAGCAGTTCTTC
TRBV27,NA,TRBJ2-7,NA,CASSHTQRSPTYEQYF,TGTGCCAGCAGTCACACTCAGCGGTCCCCTACTTACGAGCAGTACTTC
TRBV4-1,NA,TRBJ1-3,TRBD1,CASSPSTGGVDTIYF,TGCGCCAGCAGCCCATCGACAGGGGGAGTCGACACCATATATTTT
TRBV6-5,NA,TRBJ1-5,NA,CASRPGRGQPQHF,TGTGCCAGCCGCCCAGGGAGGGGTCAGCCCCAGCATTTT
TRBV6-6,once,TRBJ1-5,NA,CASSQGVRNQPQHF,TGTGCCAGCAGCCAAGGGGTGCGGAATCAGCCCCAGCATTTT
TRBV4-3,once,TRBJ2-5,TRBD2,CASSRGLAGEMGRETQYF,TGCGCCAGCTCTCGGGGACTAGCGGGAGAAATGGGCCGGGAGACCCAGTACTTC
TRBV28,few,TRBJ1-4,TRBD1,CASSAPGTAREKLFF,TGTGCCAGCAGTGCCCCCGGGACAGCTAGGGAAAAACTGTTTTTT
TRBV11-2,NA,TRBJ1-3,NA,CASSLEFLSGNTIYF,TGTGCCAGCAGCTTGGAGTTTCTCTCTGGAAACACCATATATTTT